Reported below is one T cell receptor beta chain. This clonotype has just a few counts. What antigen it recognizes has not been identified. No much larger clonotype is one base removed from it; base qualities were not supplied. Moderately to severely active disease, a Clinical Activity Score of at least 3, a NOSPECS grade of at least 4, and a duration under 3 months were present in ophthalmopathy patients. The study excluded patients with uncontrolled infections, other autoimmune diseases, pregnancy or lactation. Diagnoses were based on clinical symptoms, serum thyroxine and TRAb, thyroid ultrasound and orbital computed tomography. PBMCs were separated from over 9 ml of fresh peripheral blood using Ficoll-Paque density gradient centrifugation. Trizol reagent was used to extract total RNA, and RNA quality was then checked on an Agilent 2100 Bioanalyzer. The TCR beta CDR3 regions were amplified from the RNA transcripts. The TCR CDR3 was subjected to a first round of RT-PCR using the HTBI primer set and the Qiagen OneStep RT-PCR kit. Libraries were constructed in a second round of multiplex PCR, after which size selection and purification were performed. Sequencing of the libraries was done on an Illumina HiSeq2000 using paired-end 100 bp reads. For the original study's pipeline: SOAPnuke was used to process the raw data, with reads discarded if the reads contained adapters or uncalled bases, had a mean Phred below 15, or lacked an exact constant-primer or identifier match. COPE v1.2.5 was used to merge high-quality paired reads, and clonotypes were defined as unique nucleotide sequences. MiTCR v1.1 was used to align clonotypes to the IMGT TRBV, TRBD and TRBJ reference segments. The analysis included only V-J combinations with a frequency above 0.0001, which together covered more than 98% of the repertoires. A TCS score was defined as the ratio between F50 (clonal expansion) and ExV (chaos), using BLOSUM62-based TCRdist between CDR3 peptides within each V-J. Welch's t-statistics and random forest reduced several hundred V-J features to roughly 13, which were used in a naive Bayes classifier (R e1071). The raw public reads went through TCRdb reprocessing: fastp at Q25, MiXCR clone calling, in-frame beta chains kept. Every entry covers one CDR3 protein and lists the most common genes and DNA from its rows. These V and J calls originate from TCRdb's pipeline instead of the authors' own analysis. The sample table lists some 500,000 distinct CDR3 sequences, roughly 16% of them with a count of one. The ten top clones hold approximately 30% of the sample.

This record comes from a study of T cells in Graves' hyperthyroidism and ophthalmopathy (dated by TCRdb to between 2017 and 2020). As for the study more broadly: Peripheral blood was collected at initial diagnosis, before any treatment. To identify distinguishing TCR V-J signatures, a discovery cohort of around 100 patients was used, comprising 40 to 45 with Graves' ophthalmopathy and around 60 with stable Graves' hyperthyroidism. Whether ophthalmopathy could be predicted prospectively was tested in an independent validation cohort made up of about 20 hyperthyroidism patients plus 17 patients who later progressed to ophthalmopathy. For training and testing, the approximately 97 patients in the discovery cohort were randomly divided in a 7:3 ratio. In addition, the study compared T-cell repertoires in thyroid tissue and in blood from five or six Graves' hyperthyroidism patients. After blood sampling, hyperthyroidism patients were treated with methimazole at a starting dose of 30 mg daily, and ophthalmopathy patients were treated with high-dose intravenous methylprednisolone. According to the paper, TCR Vbeta CDR3 sequencing was carried out on 135 peripheral blood samples, which came from fewer than 50 ophthalmopathy, around 74 hyperthyroidism and roughly 17 progressor patients. The paper as a whole reports these results and caveats: In cross-validation, a model built on a 13 V-J signature told ophthalmopathy apart from stable hyperthyroidism with under 90% sensitivity and about 81% specificity, and in testing the same model reached 80%/75%. In validation, the model predicted progression to ophthalmopathy with 55% to 71% sensitivity and approximately 74% specificity, a median of 6.5 months before onset. Most expanded thyroid clonotypes (frequency above 0.001) were also detected in blood, suggesting blood repertoires may reflect thyroid immune responses. Sample size was not statistically predetermined, and blinding of investigators to group allocation was not performed.

Trimming accounts for 1 base at V and 2 bases at J, while the number of junction bases matched to no gene is 1. The CDR3 goes from the cysteine to the phenylalanine over 15 residues. The read is trimmed to its CDR3 DNA, 45 bases read in frame from base 1. CDR1 LGHDT and CDR2 YNNKEL are derived from the germline V gene (reference sequence). Sequences were obtained from blood. Recombination linked TRBV3-1 to TRBJ2-3; 9 of the junction bases match TRBD2. The sequence derives from a woman aged 25-40 years with Graves' ophthalmopathy. The CDR3 protein sequence reads: CASSQGTSATDTQYF. The DNA sequence is given as TGTGCCAGCAGCCAAGGGACTAGCGCCACAGATACGCAGTATTTT.